The entry below gives a single TCR beta chain sequence along with its context. Its antigen is unknown. These data are taken from a study of human T cells and chemical hapten exposure. Study in general: From small differences in pooled library volume came most of the variation in per-sample TCR yields. Study-wide findings and caveats: Versus controls, expanded TCRs had significantly more large CDR3 similarity clusters.

Sample time point: pre-sensitization, week 0. Treatment noted: therapeutic diphenylcyclopropenone sensitization with weekly scalp DPC. This CDR3 has 15 residues. The ends were cut back, 8 bases at V and 2 bases at J, with 17 bases in the middle. Germline V gene data show CDR1 as SEHNR and CDR2 as FQNEAQ (reference sequence). MiXCR was run by TCRdb on the RACE reads, yielding one entry per CDR3 protein. The sample shows about 120,000 distinct CDR3 sequences, around an eighth of them seen only once. The starting material was whole blood, obtained in connection with sensitization to the hapten diphenylcyclopropenone (DPC). The receptor was derived from a woman between 18 and 29 years old with alopecia areata. Some clones in this sample may be carry-over from other donors' samples. The rearrangement joins TRBV7-9 to TRBJ2-3; perhaps D is TRBD1 or TRBD2 (6 bases each). The CDR3 region is CASQWTGALTDTQYF. The DNA of the CDR3 is TGTGCCAGCCAATGGACGGGGGCTCTCACAGATACGCAGTATTTT. Variable domain in full (rest from reference TRBV7-9 and TRBJ2-3): DTGVSQNPRHKITKRGQNVTFRCDPISEHNRLYWYRQTLGQGPEFLTYFQNEAQLEKSRLLSDRFSAERPKGSFSTLEIQRTEQGDSAMYLCASQWTGALTDTQYFGPGTRLTVL.